Each of the 24 T cell receptor beta chains below was sequenced from the same sample in a study of blood T cell repertoires in COVID-19. Only in-frame clones appear in the TCRdb table, and some are missing; sequencing was by immunoSEQ multiplex PCR. Seen here are under 300,000 clones, 80% to 90% observed once, and the top ten hold around 10%. The sequencing input was peripheral blood. The receptor source for this set is a woman between 70 and 85 years old with acute or convalescent COVID-19.

The chain recombines TRBV3-1 (or the pseudogene TRBV3-2) with TRBJ2-3; D gene uncertain. CDR3 length: 15 amino acids. Per germline, CDR1 LGHDT and CDR2 YNNKEL (reference sequence). The V end lost 3 bases, the J end lost 6 bases, and 16 bases lay between the germline ends. CDR3 amino acids: CASSQRPLAADTQYF. The DNA of the CDR3 is TGTGCCAGCAGCCAGAGACCCCTGGCGGCCGATACGCAGTATTTT.

The V call is TRBV20-1, the J call TRBJ2-1; D is uncertain. CDR3 length equals 11 residues. Trimming left V 3 bases short and J 7 bases short, with 7 bases between. Looked up from germline, CDR1 is DFQATT and CDR2 is SNEGSKA (reference sequence). The CDR3: CSASQVNEQFF. In DNA, the CDR3 is TGCAGTGCTAGTCAGGTTAATGAGCAGTTCTTC.

The J gene is TRBJ2-7, the V gene TRBV6-5; 7 positions match TRBD1. The CDR3 spans 14 residues. V lost 6 bases to trimming and J lost 6 bases; unmatched junction nucleotides: 11. Germline CDR1 is MNHEY and CDR2 is SVGAGI. The CDR3 DNA reads TGTGCCAGCAGGTCCCGGGACAGTAATCTCGAGCAGTACTTC. Protein sequence: CASRSRDSNLEQYF.

V is TRBV5-1 and J is TRBJ1-4; D perhaps matches TRBD1 (5 bases). This CDR3 is built from 14 residues. Germline CDR1 is SGHRS and CDR2 is YFSETQ. Trimming removed 2 bases at V and 7 bases at J, with 12 bases between. The CDR3 bases are TGCGCCAGCAGCTTTGACGGGGGAACTGAAAAACTGTTTTTT. The encoded protein is CASSFDGGTEKLFF.

The chain is built from TRBV4-1 and TRBJ1-3; a weak D match, TRBD1 (5 bases). This CDR3 region has 16 residues. V was pared by 1 base and J by 0 bases, with 10 bases between. In germline, CDR1 is MGHRA, CDR2 YSYEKL. For the CDR3, the DNA is TGCGCCAGCAGCCAAGTTTGGGGCGTCTCTGGAAACACCATATATTTT. Amino acid sequence: CASSQVWGVSGNTIYF.

The V and J genes are TRBV11-2 and TRBJ2-7, with TRBD2 as a possible D gene (5 bases). Germline CDR1 is SGHAT and CDR2 is FQNNGV. V dropped 1 base and J dropped 5 bases, with 9 bases sitting between them. The CDR3 loop spans 13 amino acids. The CDR3 region has the DNA TGTGCCAGCAGCTTAGGGTTGGGAGACGAGCAGTACTTC. Encoded protein: CASSLGLGDEQYF. The full variable domain, completed using reference TRBV11-2 and TRBJ2-7, is EAGVAQSPRYKIIEKRQSVAFWCNPISGHATLYWYQQILGQGPKLLIQFQNNGVVDDSQLPKDRFSAERLKGVDSTLKIQPAKLEDSAVYLCASSLGLGDEQYFGPGTRLTVT.

The V gene is TRBV6-5, the J gene TRBJ1-1, with a tentative D call TRBD1 (5 bases). The germline V gene encodes CDR1 MNHEY and CDR2 SVGAGI. The germline V and J ends were trimmed by 4 bases and 11 bases, with 14 bases remaining between them. This CDR3 is 12 amino acids long. The CDR3 here is CASSSQGGKAFF. CDR3 in DNA: TGTGCCAGCAGTTCGCAGGGAGGGAAGGCTTTCTTT.

V is TRBV3-1 (or the pseudogene TRBV3-2) and J is TRBJ1-1; D not certain. The CDR3 length is 13 residues. Germline V gene data show CDR1 as LGHDT and CDR2 as YNNKEL (reference sequence). V lost 5 bases to trimming and J lost 1 base, with 8 bases between them. The CDR3 spells CASSLTQNTEAFF. The CDR3 DNA sequence: TGTGCCAGCAGCTTAACACAGAACACTGAAGCTTTCTTT.

This chain uses TRBV25-1 with TRBJ2-1; 7 bases match TRBD2. Germline V gene lookup returns CDR1 MGHDK and CDR2 SYGVNS. Trimming removed 8 bases from V and 3 bases from J; junction bases left unmatched: 7. This CDR3 has 14 residues. CDR3 nucleotides: TGTGCCAGCCGCCTGGGGGGGATCTACAATGAGCAGTTCTTC. It yields the protein CASRLGGIYNEQFF.

This clone showed up just a few times. The chain joins TRBV18 to TRBJ2-2; 8 bases line up with TRBD1. This CDR3 has 16 amino acids. The V segment lost 2 bases and the J segment 5 bases; nucleotides outside the gene matches: 7. Germline V CDR1 and CDR2: KGHSH, LQKENI. CDR3 amino acids: CASSPSGQGATGELFF. In nucleotides, the CDR3 is TGTGCCAGCTCACCAAGCGGGCAGGGGGCAACCGGGGAGCTGTTTTTT.

The chain combines TRBV5-4 with TRBJ1-2, with D tentatively TRBD1 (5 bases). This CDR3 is built from 14 residues. Per the germline V gene, CDR1 is SGHNT and CDR2 is YYREEE (reference sequence). V lost 6 bases, J lost 3 bases, and 15 bases lay in between. In DNA form, the CDR3 reads TGTGCCAGCACCCATCAGGGCCTCGACTATGGCTACACCTTC. It specifies CASTHQGLDYGYTF.

V is TRBV25-1 and J is TRBJ2-3, with a possible D match to TRBD2 (6 bases). The CDR3 is made up of 14 amino acids. Germline V gene data show CDR1 as MGHDK and CDR2 as SYGVNS. The V end was cut by 6 bases, the J end by 3 bases, with 13 bases between. The CDR3 DNA reads as TGTGCCAGCAGCGGGGACTCGATAACAGATACGCAGTATTTT. Residues: CASSGDSITDTQYF.

The CDR3 DNA sequence: TGCGCCAGCAGCTTGAGGACAGCTGCGACCGAAGCTTTCTTT. This translates into CASSLRTAATEAFF. J is TRBJ1-1 and V is TRBV5-1; the D gene is possibly TRBD1 (6 bases). The germline V gene has CDR1 SGHRS and CDR2 YFSETQ. There are 14 residues in the CDR3. Trimming left V 1 base short and J 8 bases short, with 15 bases between.

The rearrangement uses TRBV7-3 and TRBJ1-1; D is possibly TRBD1 (6 bases). V shed 5 bases and J shed 3 bases, with 10 bases lying between them. The CDR3 is made up of 13 amino acids. The V gene's germline CDR1 is SGHTA and CDR2 FQGTGA. CDR3 DNA sequence: TGTGCCAGCAGCGGGGACATTTACACTGAAGCTTTCTTT. Translation: CASSGDIYTEAFF.

CDR3 in amino acids: CASRPQGILYGYTF. CDR3 DNA sequence: TGTGCCAGCAGGCCACAGGGGATCCTCTATGGCTACACCTTC. The chain joins TRBV6-5 to TRBJ1-2; 7 nucleotides match TRBD1. Germline assignment: CDR1 MNHEY and CDR2 SVGAGI. The CDR3 contains 14 residues. Germline trimming cut 6 bases from V and 4 bases from J; bases unmatched to any gene: 8.

The chain is built from TRBV2 and TRBJ1-4; 8 bases fit TRBD1. CDR3 length: 12 amino acids. The V gene's germline CDR1 is SNHLY and CDR2 FYNNEI. V shed 8 bases and J 13 bases; nucleotides not matched to a gene: 9. This chain's CDR3 is CASSPGQVVLFF. The CDR3 DNA is TGTGCCAGCTCCCCGGGACAGGTAGTACTGTTTTTT. The full variable domain, with the rest looked up from reference TRBV2 and TRBJ1-4, is EPEVTQTPSHQVTQMGQEVILRCVPISNHLYFYWYRQILGQKVEFLVSFYNNEISEKSEIFDDQFSVERPDGSNFTLKIRSTKLEDSAMYFCASSPGQVVLFFGSGTQLSVL.

The V gene is TRBV11-2, the J gene TRBJ2-7, with a tentative D call TRBD2 (6 bases). The V gene lost 3 bases and the J gene lost 0 bases, with 15 bases spanning the gap. This CDR3 is built from 16 residues. In germline, CDR1 is SGHAT, CDR2 FQNNGV. CDR3 region: CASSFAGRRASYEQYF. The CDR3 nucleotides read TGTGCCAGCAGCTTCGCCGGCCGGAGGGCCTCCTACGAGCAGTACTTC.

The chain employs TRBV2 and TRBJ1-2; 7 bases match TRBD1. CDR3 length: 14 residues. Per the germline V gene, CDR1 is SNHLY and CDR2 is FYNNEI. The junction had 6 bases not matched to a gene; V was cut back by 3 bases and J by 5 bases. CDR3 region: CASSESGGNYGYTF. Written as DNA, the CDR3 is TGTGCCAGCAGTGAGTCAGGGGGAAATTATGGCTACACCTTC.

The chain couples TRBV2 to TRBJ1-2; D is unresolved. The germline V gene has CDR1 SNHLY and CDR2 FYNNEI. The CDR3 spans 14 residues. Trimming pared 8 bases from V and 4 bases from J, leaving 17 bases between. Here the CDR3 DNA reads TGTGCCAGCTCAGGCCAAATTGGTTTCTATGGCTACACCTTC. Translation: CASSGQIGFYGYTF. Full variable domain (remainder filled in from reference TRBV2 and TRBJ1-2): EPEVTQTPSHQVTQMGQEVILRCVPISNHLYFYWYRQILGQKVEFLVSFYNNEISEKSEIFDDQFSVERPDGSNFTLKIRSTKLEDSAMYFCASSGQIGFYGYTFGSGTRLTVV.

J is TRBJ2-5 and V is TRBV11-2, with 8 bases aligning to TRBD2. V was clipped by 5 bases and J by 4 bases; unmatched bases: 6. The germline V gene has CDR1 SGHAT and CDR2 FQNNGV. This CDR3 region has 14 residues. CDR3 protein: CASSLPGGVETQYF. DNA for the CDR3: TGTGCCAGCAGCCTGCCGGGAGGGGTAGAGACCCAGTACTTC. The full variable domain, in which reference TRBV11-2 and TRBJ2-5 provide the parts outside the CDR3, is EAGVAQSPRYKIIEKRQSVAFWCNPISGHATLYWYQQILGQGPKLLIQFQNNGVVDDSQLPKDRFSAERLKGVDSTLKIQPAKLEDSAVYLCASSLPGGVETQYFGPGTRLLVL.

This clone showed up just a few times. The chain combines TRBV5-6 with TRBJ2-5; 9 nucleotides align to TRBD1. J lost 4 bases, V lost 0 bases, and 4 bases had no gene match. Germline CDR1 reads SGHDT; CDR2 reads YYEEEE. There are 15 residues in the CDR3. DNA of the CDR3: TGTGCCAGCAGCTTGGGGGACAGGGTGCCAGAGACCCAGTACTTC. Translation: CASSLGDRVPETQYF.

This rearrangement joins TRBV3-1 (or the pseudogene TRBV3-2) to TRBJ1-2, with 7 bases that match TRBD1. Unmatched junction bases numbered 6, after V lost 4 bases and J lost 7 bases. The germline CDR1 and CDR2 sequences are LGHDT and YNNKEL (reference sequence). The CDR3 spans 13 residues. The CDR3 is CASSPGGLSGYTF. The CDR3 DNA reads as TGTGCCAGCAGCCCAGGGGGGCTTAGTGGCTACACCTTC.

This clone was seen only once. The chain employs TRBV5-6 and TRBJ2-5, with a tentative D call TRBD1 (6 bases). The ends were cut back, 2 bases at V and 5 bases at J, with 16 bases in the middle. The germline CDR1 and CDR2 sequences are SGHDT and YYEEEE. This CDR3 has 15 amino acids. The CDR3 nucleotides read TGTGCCAGCAGCTTCGGGGTGGGGGCCCATGAGACCCAGTACTTC. Amino acid sequence: CASSFGVGAHETQYF.

This sequence joins TRBV19 and TRBJ1-5, with D maybe TRBD1 (5 bases). V was shortened by 5 bases and J by 7 bases, with 18 bases between the two germline ends. Germline V gives CDR1 LNHDA, CDR2 SQIVND (reference sequence). There are 15 residues in the CDR3. The CDR3 loop reads CASSPQVEGLQPQHF. The CDR3 DNA reads TGTGCCAGTAGTCCACAGGTTGAAGGGTTGCAGCCCCAGCATTTT.